The clone carrying this TCR beta chain was seen at least ten times. The antigen remains undetermined. This specimen belongs to a study of T cells in Graves' hyperthyroidism and ophthalmopathy. As for the study in general: Sampling of peripheral blood happened at initial diagnosis, prior to any treatment. Study-wide results and caveats: Ophthalmopathy, which appeared later, was predicted by the model a median around 6 months before onset.

Trimming took 4 bases from V and 6 from J, leaving 12 bases between them. Germline V gene lookup returns CDR1 SGHTA and CDR2 FQGNSA. This CDR3 contains 14 residues. RNA transcripts served as the template for amplifying TCR beta CDR3 regions. When the TCR CDR3 underwent first-round RT-PCR, the HTBI primer set was used. TCRdb reprocessed the multiplex PCR reads via MiXCR and lists one record per CDR3 protein. The table has 250,000 to 350,000 distinct CDR3 sequences, 15% to 20% seen once. Used for diagnoses were clinical symptoms, serum thyroxine and TRAb, thyroid ultrasound and orbital computed tomography. The authors obtained PBMCs from about 9.5 ml of fresh peripheral blood.

The J gene is TRBJ1-4, the V gene TRBV7-2; D might be TRBD1 (6 bases). This TCR came from a woman in her fifties or sixties with Graves' ophthalmopathy. Sequencing used blood. The CDR3 sequence is CASSYQGSDEKLFF. Here the CDR3 DNA reads TGTGCCAGCAGCTACCAGGGGTCGGATGAAAAACTGTTTTTT.